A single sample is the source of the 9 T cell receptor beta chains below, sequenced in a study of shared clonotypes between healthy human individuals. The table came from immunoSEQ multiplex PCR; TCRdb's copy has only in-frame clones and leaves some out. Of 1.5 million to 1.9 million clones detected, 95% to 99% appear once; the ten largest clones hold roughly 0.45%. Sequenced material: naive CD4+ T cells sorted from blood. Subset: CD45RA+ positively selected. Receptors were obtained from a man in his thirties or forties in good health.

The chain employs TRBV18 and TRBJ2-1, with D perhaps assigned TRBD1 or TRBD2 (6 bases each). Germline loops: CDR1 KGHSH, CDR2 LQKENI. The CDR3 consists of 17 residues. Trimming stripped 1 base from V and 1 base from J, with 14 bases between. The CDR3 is CASSPQGGGGSYNEQFF. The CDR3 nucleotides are TGTGCCAGCTCACCACAGGGCGGAGGGGGGTCCTACAATGAGCAGTTCTTC.

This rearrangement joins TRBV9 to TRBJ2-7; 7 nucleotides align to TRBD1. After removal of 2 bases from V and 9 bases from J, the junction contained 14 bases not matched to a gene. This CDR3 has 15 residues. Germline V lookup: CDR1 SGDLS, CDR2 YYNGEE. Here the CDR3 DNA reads TGTGCCAGCAGCGTTAACACAGGGGACGCCTTGCCGCAGTACTTC. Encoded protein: CASSVNTGDALPQYF. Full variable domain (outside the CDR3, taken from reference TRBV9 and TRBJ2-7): DSGVTQTPKHLITATGQRVTLRCSPRSGDLSVYWYQQSLDQGLQFLIQYYNGEERAKGNILERFSAQQFPDLHSELNLSSLELGDSALYFCASSVNTGDALPQYFGPGTRLTVT.

The CDR3 reads CASSRPLTGRIYEQYF. DNA for the CDR3: TGTGCCAGCAGCCGACCCTTGACAGGGAGAATCTACGAGCAGTACTTC. The rearrangement joins TRBV6-6 to TRBJ2-7; TRBD1 aligns across 7 bases. Trimming removed 6 bases from V and 3 bases from J; junction bases left unmatched: 14. CDR3 length equals 16 residues. Germline assignment: CDR1 MNHNY and CDR2 SVGAGI (reference sequence).

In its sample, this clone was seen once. The CDR3: CASRYTGTANTEAFF. The CDR3 nucleotides read TGTGCCAGCAGATACACCGGGACAGCGAACACTGAAGCTTTCTTT. This rearrangement joins TRBV27 to TRBJ1-1; 7 positions match TRBD1. The CDR3 spans 15 residues. The V segment lost 6 bases and the J segment 1 base; nucleotides outside the gene matches: 8. CDR1 is MNHEY and CDR2 is SMNVEV in the germline V gene (reference sequence).

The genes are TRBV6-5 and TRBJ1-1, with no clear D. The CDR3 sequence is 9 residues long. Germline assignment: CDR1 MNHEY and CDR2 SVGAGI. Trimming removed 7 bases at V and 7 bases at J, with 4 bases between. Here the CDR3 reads CASKGEAFF. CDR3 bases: TGTGCCAGCAAAGGTGAAGCTTTCTTT.

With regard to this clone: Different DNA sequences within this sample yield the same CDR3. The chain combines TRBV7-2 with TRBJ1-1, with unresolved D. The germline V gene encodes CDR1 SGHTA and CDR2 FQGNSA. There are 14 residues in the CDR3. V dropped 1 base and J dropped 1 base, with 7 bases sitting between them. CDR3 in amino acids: CASSLVGTNTEAFF. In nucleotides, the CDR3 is TGTGCCAGCAGCTTAGTTGGCACGAACACTGAAGCTTTCTTT.

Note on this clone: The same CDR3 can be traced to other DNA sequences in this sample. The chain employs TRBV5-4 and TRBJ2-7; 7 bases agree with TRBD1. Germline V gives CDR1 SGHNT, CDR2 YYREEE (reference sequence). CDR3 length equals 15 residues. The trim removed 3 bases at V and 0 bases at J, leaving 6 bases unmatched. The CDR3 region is CASSSGTASSYEQYF. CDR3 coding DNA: TGTGCCAGCAGCTCCGGGACAGCGAGCTCCTACGAGCAGTACTTC.

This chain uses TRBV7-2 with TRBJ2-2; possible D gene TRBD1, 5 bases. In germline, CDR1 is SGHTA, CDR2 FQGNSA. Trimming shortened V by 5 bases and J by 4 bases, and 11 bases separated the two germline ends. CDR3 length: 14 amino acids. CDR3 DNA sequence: TGTGCCAGCAGCATACTTAGGGGCACCGGGGAGCTGTTTTTT. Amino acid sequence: CASSILRGTGELFF.

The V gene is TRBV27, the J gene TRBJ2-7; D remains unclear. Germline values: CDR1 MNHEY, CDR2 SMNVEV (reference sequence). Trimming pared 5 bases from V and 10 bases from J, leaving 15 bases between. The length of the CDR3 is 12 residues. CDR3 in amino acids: CASSKTPGPQYF. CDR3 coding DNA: TGTGCCAGCAGTAAGACCCCCGGGCCCCAGTACTTC.